The 9 T cell receptor beta chains in this list originate from one sample, sequenced in a study of T cells in Graves' hyperthyroidism and ophthalmopathy. TCR beta CDR3 regions were amplified from RNA. The primer set for the first-round RT-PCR of the TCR CDR3 was HTBI. Using its own MiXCR run on the multiplex PCR reads, TCRdb lists one record per CDR3 protein. The sample lists about 180,000 distinct CDR3 sequences, about 9.4% occurring once. Source material: blood. The receptors were sampled from a woman between 18 and 29 years old with Graves' hyperthyroidism that later progressed to Graves' ophthalmopathy.

In its sample, this clonotype was seen many times. The genes are TRBV7-6 and TRBJ2-7; the D gene is possibly TRBD2 (5 bases). This CDR3 is 13 amino acids long. V was cut by 5 bases and J by 5 bases, with 13 bases left in between. The V gene's germline CDR1 is SGHVS and CDR2 FNYEAQ. In DNA, the CDR3 is TGTGCCAGCAGCCTTGAGGAGGCCCACGAGCAGTACTTC. Translated, it gives CASSLEEAHEQYF.

The V gene is TRBV10-3, the J gene TRBJ1-2; D is perhaps TRBD1 (5 bases). This CDR3 contains 16 residues. Germline CDR1 is ENHRY and CDR2 is SYGVKD. Trimming left V 0 bases short and J 4 bases short, with 15 bases between. The CDR3 nucleotides read TGTGCCATCAGTGAGTCATTTGACAGCTTTAGCTATGGCTACACCTTC. It translates to CAISESFDSFSYGYTF.

In its sample, this clonotype was seen many times. The chain links TRBV6-1 to TRBJ1-6, with TRBD1 matching over 11 bases. There are 13 residues in the CDR3. Per the germline V gene, CDR1 is MNHNS and CDR2 is SASEGT. Trimming removed 10 bases from V and 10 bases from J; junction bases left unmatched: 6. The CDR3 region is CATTDRGRSPLHF. The CDR3 nucleotides read TGTGCCACGACGGACAGGGGGCGCTCACCCCTCCACTTT.

This clonotype has at least ten counts. CDR3 DNA: TGCAGCGTTGAAGACTCCTCCTGGTCAGATACGCAGTATTTT. Its translation is CSVEDSSWSDTQYF. The chain is built from TRBV29-1 and TRBJ2-3; D unresolved. The CDR3 has 14 amino acids. Trimming pared 0 bases from V and 4 bases from J, leaving 11 bases between. Germline assignment: CDR1 SQVTM and CDR2 ANQGSEA.

This clonotype was observed many times. J is TRBJ1-1 and V is TRBV20-1; D is unresolved. The length of the CDR3 is 13 residues. V was pared by 3 bases and J by 2 bases, with 10 bases between. Germline loops: CDR1 DFQATT, CDR2 SNEGSKA (reference sequence). CDR3 residues: CSASGSVNTEAFF. The CDR3 DNA follows: TGCAGTGCTAGTGGCAGTGTAAACACTGAAGCTTTCTTT.

Many counts were recorded for this clonotype. The genes are TRBV7-6 and TRBJ2-3; perhaps TRBD2 as D (6 bases). Trimming pared 0 bases from V and 2 bases from J, leaving 9 bases between. The germline V gene has CDR1 SGHVS and CDR2 FNYEAQ. The CDR3 loop spans 15 amino acids. CDR3 protein: CASSLAREATDTQYF. The DNA for the CDR3 is TGTGCCAGCAGCTTAGCGCGGGAAGCCACAGATACGCAGTATTTT. Full variable domain (remainder filled in from reference TRBV7-6 and TRBJ2-3): GAGVSQSPRYKVTKRGQDVALRCDPISGHVSLYWYRQALGQGPEFLTYFNYEAQQDKSGLPNDRFSAERPEGSISTLTIQRTEQRDSAMYRCASSLAREATDTQYFGPGTRLTVL.

This clonotype showed up many times. The V gene is TRBV20-1, the J gene TRBJ2-1, with unresolved D. Germline V gene data show CDR1 as DFQATT and CDR2 as SNEGSKA (reference sequence). The CDR3 totals 12 residues. V was trimmed by 8 bases and J by 4 bases, leaving 12 bases between them. The CDR3 region is CSMRRKYNEQFF. CDR3 in DNA: TGCAGTATGCGACGCAAGTACAATGAGCAGTTCTTC.

This clonotype was seen a handful of times. This sequence joins TRBV20-1 and TRBJ1-2; D gene ambiguous. Germline CDR1 DFQATT, CDR2 SNEGSKA (reference sequence). CDR3 length: 16 residues. V lost 1 base and J lost 1, with 16 bases in between. The CDR3 sequence: CSARAPVREINYGYTF. CDR3 in DNA: TGCAGTGCTAGAGCCCCGGTGCGGGAGATTAACTATGGCTACACCTTC.

In its sample, this clonotype was seen many times. The DNA of the CDR3 is TGCAGTGCTATAAGACTAGCGGGAGATTTGGGCACCGGGGAGCTGTTTTTT. Amino acids: CSAIRLAGDLGTGELFF. The chain links TRBV20-1 to TRBJ2-2, with 12 bases matching TRBD2. Looked up from germline, CDR1 is DFQATT and CDR2 is SNEGSKA (reference sequence). The V and J ends lost 4 bases and 4 bases, in that order; junction bases with no gene match: 10. The CDR3 is made up of 17 amino acids.